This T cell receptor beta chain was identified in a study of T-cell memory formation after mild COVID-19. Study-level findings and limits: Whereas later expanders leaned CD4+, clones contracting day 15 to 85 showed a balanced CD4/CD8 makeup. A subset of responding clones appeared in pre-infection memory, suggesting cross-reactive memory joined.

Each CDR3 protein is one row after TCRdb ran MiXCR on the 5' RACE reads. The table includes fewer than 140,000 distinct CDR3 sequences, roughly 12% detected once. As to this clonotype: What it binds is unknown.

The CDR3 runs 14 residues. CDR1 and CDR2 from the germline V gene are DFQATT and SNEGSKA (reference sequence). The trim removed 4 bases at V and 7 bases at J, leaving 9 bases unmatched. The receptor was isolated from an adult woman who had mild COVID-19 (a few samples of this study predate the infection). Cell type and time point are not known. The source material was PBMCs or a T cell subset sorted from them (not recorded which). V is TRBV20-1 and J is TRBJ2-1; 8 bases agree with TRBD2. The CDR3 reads CSAIALAGLNEQFF. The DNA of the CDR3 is TGCAGTGCTATCGCCCTAGCGGGCCTAAATGAGCAGTTCTTC.